This T cell receptor (beta chain) was identified during a study of molecular identifiers for immune sequencing clone quantification. Study findings and constraints: Whereas clones above 20 RNA copies held under 1% of naive-cell molecules, they held over 98% of effector molecules. Even with some 960,000 naive cells present, spiked Jurkat TCR RNA from one cell was reportedly detectable.

A single record per CDR3 protein comes from TCRdb applying MiXCR to the PCR reads. The sample lists just under 650,000 distinct CDR3 sequences; roughly 21% were seen once. This clonotype was detected many times. Its antigen remains unknown. The trim removed 0 bases at V and 2 bases at J, leaving 7 bases unmatched. Germline V gene data show CDR1 as LGHDT and CDR2 as YNNKEL (reference sequence). The CDR3 covers 17 residues. This receptor was taken from a human donor in good health. Some libraries in this study had Jurkat cell RNA spiked in. The J gene is TRBJ2-3, the V gene TRBV3-1; TRBD2 matches 8 bases. The specimen sequenced was naive CD8+ T cells from blood, with Jurkat cell RNA spiked in. Sample subset: FACS-sorted CD8+CD4-CCR7+CD45RA+ naive T cells. The DNA for the CDR3 is TGTGCCAGCAGCCAAGATCCGGCGGGGGGCAACACAGATACGCAGTATTTT. It translates to CASSQDPAGGNTDTQYF.